A selection of T cell receptor beta chains follows, all from one sample in a study of CXCR3-negative and CXCR3-positive naive CD8 T cells. From its re-call of the 5' RACE reads, TCRdb lists each CDR3 protein once, without DNA. This sample's table reports more than 80,000 distinct CDR3 sequences. Specimen: naive CXCR3+ CD8+ T cells from blood. Every receptor here comes from a human donor in good health. Some clones in this sample may be carry-over from other donors' samples. Both conserved end residues are part of each CDR3.

j_call v_call cdr3_aa
TRBJ2-5 TRBV5-5 CASSLDDSLAETQYF
TRBJ1-6 TRBV28 CASSLLPGDASPLHF
TRBJ2-7 TRBV11-3 CASSSPRVARQAGKLSYEQYF
TRBJ2-1 TRBV10-3 CVISRDRGRDEQFF
TRBJ2-5 TRBV29-1 CSVVMVIQETQYF
TRBJ2-7 TRBV28 CATLWAAEQYF
TRBJ2-1 TRBV20-1 CSAPSVGLAGGNEQFF
TRBJ1-5 TRBV20-1 CSARPQGDQPQHF
TRBJ2-7 TRBV20-1 CSATGQGRGYEQYF
TRBJ2-5 TRBV10-3 CAISDPGESSAETQYF
TRBJ2-5 TRBV20-1 CSARVLASPQETQYF
TRBJ1-1 TRBV7-6 CASSLEWGYTEAFF
TRBJ2-7 TRBV7-9 CASSLLGQHSEQYF
TRBJ1-5 TRBV6-2/TRBV6-3 CASSGGTVFQPQHF
TRBJ2-1 TRBV7-2 CASSRRLDEQFF
TRBJ1-2 TRBV13 CASSSGDSLASYGYTF
TRBJ2-3 TRBV27 CASSLARGPTDTQYF
TRBJ1-5 TRBV9 CASSVGMINQPQHF
TRBJ2-7 TRBV14 CASSQATGHLFGEQYF
TRBJ2-3 TRBV5-6 CASRTPRDGVDTQYF
TRBJ2-2 TRBV30 CALTYRYTGELFF
TRBJ2-1 TRBV4-2 CASSQDPQWEQFF
TRBJ2-1 TRBV6-2/TRBV6-3 CASSYARRHNEQFF
TRBJ1-5 TRBV4-3 CASSQVAATNQPQHF
TRBJ2-7 TRBV4-1 CASSQASEQYF
TRBJ1-5 TRBV2 CASRADPSAPLQNQPQHF
TRBJ2-3 TRBV29-1 CSVPGTSTDTQYF
TRBJ1-5 TRBV7-8 CASSAGTGWDQPQHF
TRBJ2-3 TRBV20-1 CSAPQGGSGWRADTQYF
TRBJ1-1 TRBV19 CASTQRPGTGIKTEAFF
TRBJ2-3 TRBV11-2 CASSLGAGGEDTQYF
TRBJ2-1 TRBV2 CASNGGGLDEQFF
TRBJ2-7 TRBV7-6 CASSLKLAPYEQYF
TRBJ1-4 TRBV14 CASSQGSGFGEKLFF
TRBJ2-7 TRBV12-3/TRBV12-4 CASSTNLEQYF
TRBJ2-1 TRBV11-2 CASSLGASGGSSYNEQFF
TRBJ2-5 TRBV5-1 CASSLVSEETQYF
TRBJ2-1 TRBV9 CASSSSSSSGSYNEQFF
TRBJ1-6 TRBV7-9 CASSRNRSSSYNSPLHF
TRBJ2-7 TRBV4-2 CASSHEGGPYEQYF
TRBJ2-1 TRBV19 CASSITGSSYNEQFF
TRBJ1-1 TRBV12-3/TRBV12-4 CASSYDPGDRPEAFF
TRBJ2-1 TRBV5-1 CASSGEGGQDEQFF
TRBJ1-1 TRBV6-5 CASSYVPNRVTEAFF
TRBJ2-6 TRBV7-9 CASSAGPGSSSGANVLTF
TRBJ2-5 TRBV3-1 CASSETGLQETQYF
TRBJ1-3 TRBV6-2/TRBV6-3 CASSRDNTIYF
TRBJ2-3 TRBV5-6 CASSLDRQGPNTQYF
TRBJ2-3 TRBV29-1 CTGENTDTEYF
TRBJ2-7 TRBV5-1 CASSSEAAAYEQYF
TRBJ2-1 TRBV28 CASSSISGQRPNEQFF
TRBJ2-1 TRBV5-5 CASSPGPSGSNEQFF
TRBJ2-1 TRBV4-1 CASSQDLGGNEQFF
TRBJ2-7 TRBV5-1 CASSGTGLSSYEQYF
TRBJ1-5 TRBV20-1 CSARGQGDWQPQHF
TRBJ2-2 TRBV5-1 CASSMTGTGELFF
TRBJ2-3 TRBV21-1 CASSKYQGWAQYF
TRBJ1-1 TRBV7-9 CASSWGGDRDEAFF
TRBJ2-1 TRBV9 CASSTQGTVEQFF